Following are 9 T cell receptor beta chains from one sample sequenced in a study of T cell repertoires in cytomegalovirus infection (dated by TCRdb to between 2018 and 2020). Sample treatment or condition, as interpreted from the label and publication: in vitro stimulation with specific CMV peptide epitopes to enrich CMV-specific T cells. Sequenced on an Illumina HiSeq 1500. The public reads were reprocessed in TCRdb via fastp at Q25 and MiXCR, keeping in-frame beta chains. Records with the same CDR3 protein are collapsed into one entry carrying the most frequent genes and DNA. For this sample there are about 770,000 distinct CDR3 sequences; about 29% appear just once. Clones ranked in the top ten supply 13% of the sample. No antigens are known for them. Sequencing used cultured CD8+ T cells from PBMCs, obtained from culture after CMV antigen stimulation. The receptors were sampled from a human donor in good health (CMV status not recorded). Some clones in this sample may be carry-over from other donors' samples.

This clonotype was counted a single time. The chain uses TRBV3-1 and TRBJ2-2; D could derive from TRBD1 or TRBD2 (5 bases each). CDR1 LGHDT and CDR2 YNNKEL come from the germline V gene (reference sequence). This CDR3 region has 16 residues. V shed 6 bases and J shed 2 bases, with 16 bases lying between them. The chain's CDR3 is CASRGTDDLNTGELFF. CDR3 sequence (DNA): TGTGCCAGCAGGGGGACGGACGATTTAAACACCGGGGAGCTGTTTTTT.

The rearrangement joins TRBV5-5 to TRBJ2-2, with D unclear. The CDR3 contains 13 residues. Germline CDR1 is SGHKS and CDR2 is YYEKEE (reference sequence). With 4 bases removed from V and 3 bases from J, the gap between germline ends came to 7 bases. CDR3 residues: CASSREYTGELFF. The CDR3 DNA follows: TGTGCCAGCAGCCGAGAGTACACCGGGGAGCTGTTTTTT.

V gene TRBV5-1 combines with J gene TRBJ2-1; 11 bases fit TRBD2. V gave up 4 bases and J gave up 8 bases; unmatched junction bases: 14. The germline V gene has CDR1 SGHRS and CDR2 YFSETQ. This CDR3 comprises 17 residues. The CDR3 protein is CASSVSLAGEHWDEQFF. Written as DNA, the CDR3 is TGCGCCAGCAGCGTCTCACTAGCGGGGGAACATTGGGATGAGCAGTTCTTC.

There are many counts of this clonotype. The chain recombines TRBV12-3 or TRBV12-4 with TRBJ1-1; 11 nucleotides match TRBD1. The ends lost 7 bases at V and 0 bases at J; junction bases unmatched: 7. The CDR3 has 16 amino acids. The CDR3: CASTLRGQGVNTEAFF. The CDR3 nucleotides read TGTGCCAGCACACTACGGGGACAGGGGGTGAACACTGAAGCTTTCTTT.

The chain couples TRBV5-1 to TRBJ2-7; D might be TRBD1 (6 bases). The CDR3 runs to 13 residues. Germline assignment: CDR1 SGHRS and CDR2 YFSETQ. Deletions cut 1 base from V and 5 bases from J, with 10 bases between. CDR3 in DNA: TGCGCCAGCAGCTTGCTGGGGGCGGACGAGCAGTACTTC. Its translation: CASSLLGADEQYF.

This clonotype was counted only a few times. This chain uses TRBV4-1 with TRBJ1-1, with D hard to call. V was shortened by 1 base and J by 4 bases, with 19 bases between the two germline ends. The CDR3 is 17 residues long. The germline CDR1 and CDR2 sequences are MGHRA and YSYEKL. CDR3 sequence (DNA): TGCGCCAGCAGCCAAGTTTTGGGGAACGTTATAGGCACTGAAGCTTTCTTT. Translated, it gives CASSQVLGNVIGTEAFF.

The CDR3 region is CATSETTGDTGELFF. CDR3 nucleotides: TGTGCCACCAGTGAAACGACAGGGGACACCGGGGAGCTGTTTTTT. This chain links TRBV24-1 with TRBJ2-2; 8 bases line up with TRBD1. This CDR3 comprises 15 residues. Germline loops: CDR1 KGHDR, CDR2 SFDVKD. The trim removed 4 bases at V and 3 bases at J, leaving 3 bases unmatched.

V and J are TRBV27 and TRBJ2-1, with 14 bases fitting TRBD2. V shed 5 bases and J 7 bases; nucleotides not matched to a gene: 4. CDR1 and CDR2 from the germline V gene are MNHEY and SMNVEV (reference sequence). This CDR3 spans 15 amino acids. The CDR3: CASSGRLAGGNEQFF. CDR3 nucleotide sequence: TGTGCCAGCAGTGGCAGACTAGCGGGGGGGAATGAGCAGTTCTTC.

This sequence joins TRBV6-6 and TRBJ2-3; D call uncertain. With 6 bases removed from V and 3 bases from J, the gap between germline ends came to 13 bases. The CDR3 covers 14 residues. From germline, CDR1 is MNHNY and CDR2 SVGAGI (reference sequence). CDR3 loop: CASSTAVPTDTQYF. CDR3 in DNA: TGTGCCAGCAGCACCGCGGTGCCTACAGATACGCAGTATTTT.